This T cell receptor (beta chain) stems from a study of CD8 T cells in ankylosing spondylitis. Broader study findings: Blood from ankylosing spondylitis patients appeared to carry a characteristic roughly 8-variant TCR beta motif. Researchers report that disease-linked clones proved CD8+ and relatively rare in peripheral blood.

TCRdb analysed the 5' RACE reads with MiXCR anew, one entry per CDR3 protein. The sample holds approximately 210,000 distinct CDR3 sequences; roughly 13% are singletons and the top ten take 16%. Trimming cost V 0 bases and J 6 bases, with 12 bases left between them. This CDR3 is built from 15 residues. Germline V gene data show CDR1 as MNHEY and CDR2 as SMNVEV (reference sequence). Regarding this clonotype: Its antigen remains unidentified.

Material for sequencing was blood, either unsorted or a sorted T cell fraction (not recorded which). The V gene is TRBV27, the J gene TRBJ1-5; TRBD1 might be the D (6 bases). This sequence was found in a male donor with ankylosing spondylitis or in good health (not recorded which). The CDR3: CASSLSGGGFQPQHF. The DNA of the CDR3 is TGTGCCAGCAGTTTATCAGGAGGGGGATTTCAGCCCCAGCATTTT.